This T cell receptor beta chain was captured by sequencing in a study of neurological immune-mediated disorders. The cDNA was synthesized by means of template-switch 5'RACE, which was carried out with 10-nucleotide random UMIs. One entry per CDR3 protein results from TCRdb running MiXCR on the 5' RACE reads. Found here are around 20,000 distinct CDR3 sequences, 11% to 15% of them singletons; the top ten hold approximately 7.8%. CDR3 length equals 14 residues. V gave up 1 base and J gave up 8 bases; unmatched junction bases: 7. Germline CDR1 is MNHNS and CDR2 is SASEGT. This clonotype showed up many times.

Sample: CD4+ T cells from blood. The chain joins TRBV6-1 to TRBJ2-7; TRBD2 matches at 8 bases. This TCR came from a woman aged 60-75 years with HTLV-1-associated myelopathy (HAM/TSP). As DNA, the CDR3 is TGTGCCAGCAGTGAAGACGGGAGGGGATACAAGCAGTACTTC. Its translation is CASSEDGRGYKQYF.